A single T cell receptor beta chain is shown here with its context. The data derive from a study of blood T cell repertoires in COVID-19. Study summary: COVID-19 samples, acute and convalescent, were from the United States, Italy and Spain. Sources were T cells, B-cell-depleted T cells, or PBMCs; the material itself was cDNA or gDNA.

From germline, CDR1 is GTSNPN and CDR2 SVGIG (reference sequence). CDR3 length: 14 residues. Trimming cost V 4 bases and J 0 bases, with 12 bases left between them. Generated by immunoSEQ multiplex PCR, the TCRdb table keeps only in-frame clones and is missing some. The data show 200,000 to 250,000 clones, 85% seen once. The chain uses TRBV30 and TRBJ1-1; D ambiguous. Input material: peripheral blood. This TCR was sampled from a man aged 40-49 years with acute or convalescent COVID-19. CDR3 DNA sequence: TGTGCCTGGATACCCGCAGGTATGAACACTGAAGCTTTCTTT. This encodes CAWIPAGMNTEAFF. Together with reference TRBV30 and TRBJ1-1, the CDR3 gives the full variable domain: SQTIHQWPATLVQPVGSPLSLECTVEGTSNPNLYWYRQAAGRGLQLLFYSVGIGQISSEVPQNLSASRPQDRQFILSSKKLLLSDSGFYLCAWIPAGMNTEAFFGQGTRLTVV.